This T cell receptor (beta chain) originates from a study of radiation and T cells in renal cell carcinoma. Study-level findings and limits: No pretreatment tumor biopsies were available for baseline clonotypes. Compared with controls, irradiated tumors had more, larger dominant CDR3 motifs. Top tumor clonotypes rose in blood 2 weeks post-radiation, then contracted.

The ends lost 8 bases at V and 3 bases at J; junction bases unmatched: 9. The germline V gene encodes CDR1 SGHRS and CDR2 YFSETQ. The CDR3 consists of 15 residues. As to this clone: Its antigen remains unknown.

Treatment reported: 15 Gy SBRT to primary tumor, nephrectomy 4 weeks later. Nephrectomy followed 15 Gy stereotactic body radiation by 4 weeks. Data came from immunoSEQ multiplex PCR; TCRdb stores just in-frame clones and leaves some out. The data show fewer than 20,000 clones, less than 65% seen once. The source material was tumor tissue, sampled from a patient whose treatment included radiotherapy and nephrectomy. The clonotype comes from a man aged 45-65 years with renal cell carcinoma. The chain carries TRBV5-1 and TRBJ1-3, with 9 bases aligning to TRBD1. In nucleotides, the CDR3 is TGCGCCAGGTACCGGGACAGGGTCAGTGGAAACACCATATATTTT. It translates to CARYRDRVSGNTIYF.